This is a list of T cell receptor beta chains from one sample in a study of T cells in narcolepsy. Libraries were prepared by immunoSEQ multiplex PCR; TCRdb keeps only in-frame clonotypes and omits some of them. This sample has 32,000 or so clones, with around 77% found just once. The sequenced sample was memory (CD45RA-) CD4+ T cells from blood. All receptors come from a human donor in good health. Each CDR3 is given with its conserved first and last residue. A D gene is named only where the DNA matches it firmly. Not every row has a clone size; where given, it reads once, few, many or a size class.

clone_size d_call j_call v_call cdr3_aa cdr3_nt
once - TRBJ2-3 TRBV18 CASGLGGTDTQYF TGTGCCAGCGGACTGGGCGGCACAGATACGCAGTATTTT
- TRBD1 TRBJ2-7 TRBV5-4 CASSVGGMSGGSYEQYF TGTGCCAGCAGCGTGGGGGGAATGTCAGGGGGCTCATACGAGCAGTACTTC
- - TRBJ1-1 TRBV10-1 CASSDQTENTEAFF TGCGCCAGCAGTGATCAGACAGAGAACACTGAAGCTTTCTTT
few - TRBJ2-4 TRBV10-2 CASRPRRGNIQYF TGCGCCAGCAGGCCCCGGCGAGGAAACATTCAGTACTTC
- - TRBJ1-6 TRBV7-3 CASSLESSYNSPLHF TGTGCCAGCAGCTTAGAGAGCTCCTATAATTCACCCCTCCACTTT
- TRBD2 TRBJ2-5 TRBV5-1 CASQAGPRGEETQYF TGCGCCAGCCAAGCGGGCCCACGGGGGGAAGAGACCCAGTACTTC
- - TRBJ2-3 TRBV18 CASSSGPTDTQYF TGTGCCAGCTCATCAGGGCCCACAGATACGCAGTATTTT
- TRBD1 TRBJ2-7 TRBV6-1 CASSEEGQGAYEQYF TGTGCCAGCAGTGAAGAGGGACAGGGGGCCTACGAGCAGTACTTC
- - TRBJ1-2 TRBV5-5 CASAPDQGLGYTF TGTGCCAGCGCACCGGACCAGGGGCTTGGCTACACCTTC
- - TRBJ2-7 TRBV14 CASSAGAWGWVEQYF TGTGCCAGCTCGGCCGGGGCTTGGGGGTGGGTCGAGCAGTACTTC
once TRBD2 TRBJ2-5 TRBV7-7 CASSLSGSGSETQYF TGTGCCAGCAGCCTTAGCGGGAGTGGCAGCGAGACCCAGTACTTC
once TRBD1 TRBJ2-7 TRBV27 CASSYTGGMISYEQYF TGTGCCAGCAGTTATACAGGGGGCATGATTTCCTACGAGCAGTACTTC
- TRBD2 TRBJ2-3 TRBV6-5 CASFPSGTKGTQYF TGTGCCAGCTTTCCGAGCGGGACGAAGGGGACGCAGTATTTT
- - TRBJ1-5 TRBV6-6 CASSYSRSSNQPQHF TGTGCCAGCAGTTACTCGAGAAGTAGCAATCAGCCCCAGCATTTT
- TRBD2 TRBJ2-3 TRBV6-6 CASSRLAGGFADTQYF TGTGCCAGCAGCCGCTTAGCGGGAGGATTCGCAGATACGCAGTATTTT
- - TRBJ1-4 TRBV30 CAWSQEGGNEKLFF TGTGCCTGGAGTCAGGAGGGGGGGAATGAAAAACTGTTTTTT
few - TRBJ1-5 TRBV7-2 CASSSLGSNQPQHF TGTGCCAGCAGCTCCCTCGGTAGCAATCAGCCCCAGCATTTT
- - TRBJ1-1 TRBV19 CASSIGAGLGAFF TGTGCCAGTAGTATAGGGGCCGGGCTTGGAGCTTTCTTT
- - TRBJ1-1 TRBV30 CAWTVPGRAKAFF TGTGCCTGGACCGTGCCGGGCCGAGCAAAAGCTTTCTTT
- - TRBJ2-1 TRBV2 CASSRYNEQFF TGTGCCAGCTCCCGCTACAATGAGCAGTTCTTC